What follows are 7 T cell receptor beta chains derived from one specimen sequenced in a study of blood T cell repertoires in COVID-19. Data came from immunoSEQ multiplex PCR; TCRdb stores just in-frame clones and leaves some out. The profile shows some 150,000 clones, 81% of them singletons. Sequences were obtained from peripheral blood. These receptor sequences come from a woman aged 55-69 years with active or convalescent COVID-19.

V usage is TRBV5-1 and J usage is TRBJ2-3, with 7 bases that match TRBD1. Germline CDR1 SGHRS, CDR2 YFSETQ. The J segment lost 6 bases and the V segment lost 7 bases, leaving 14 bases of the junction unmatched. The CDR3 runs to 15 residues. The CDR3 loop reads CASRTWDRELDTQYF. The DNA of the CDR3 is TGCGCCAGCCGGACCTGGGACAGAGAGTTGGATACGCAGTATTTT.

This clone was picked up a small number of times. The chain links TRBV6-2 or TRBV6-3 to TRBJ1-2; 7 bases align to TRBD1. V gave up 5 bases and J gave up 5 bases; unmatched junction bases: 14. This CDR3 has 16 residues. CDR1 and CDR2 from the germline V gene are MNHEY and SVGEGT. This chain's CDR3 is CASSPWDSFFSYGYTF. The CDR3 nucleotides are TGTGCCAGCAGTCCCTGGGACAGCTTTTTCTCTTATGGCTACACCTTC.

The chain is built from TRBV6-2 or TRBV6-3 and TRBJ2-7, with 14 bases that match TRBD2. CDR1 is MNHEY and CDR2 is SVGEGT in the germline V gene. There are 18 residues in the CDR3. V lost 4 bases, J lost 0 bases, and 8 bases stayed unmatched. This CDR3 reads CASSSKGTSGSFSYEQYF. In DNA form, the CDR3 reads TGTGCCAGCAGTTCCAAAGGGACTAGCGGGAGCTTCTCCTACGAGCAGTACTTC.

The V gene is TRBV20-1, the J gene TRBJ2-2, with D possibly TRBD2 on 5 matching bases. Trimming removed 3 bases at V and 7 bases at J, with 9 bases between. The CDR3 sequence is 12 residues long. From germline, CDR1 is DFQATT and CDR2 SNEGSKA (reference sequence). The CDR3 DNA follows: TGCAGTGCTAGTCGGGGAAACGGGGAGCTGTTTTTT. Its translation: CSASRGNGELFF.

The table lists this clone with a count of one. The chain carries TRBV5-1 and TRBJ1-4, with 7 bases that match TRBD1. J gave up 0 bases and V 4 bases, and 3 bases lay outside the gene matches. Germline V gives CDR1 SGHRS, CDR2 YFSETQ. The CDR3 length is 15 residues. The CDR3 protein is CASSIQGATNEKLFF. The CDR3 nucleotides read TGCGCCAGCAGCATTCAGGGGGCAACTAATGAAAAACTGTTTTTT.

This clone appeared a single time. This chain joins TRBV27 and TRBJ1-5; a weak D match, TRBD1 (6 bases). The germline CDR1 and CDR2 sequences are MNHEY and SMNVEV (reference sequence). The CDR3 contains 14 residues. The V end was cut by 2 bases, the J end by 5 bases, with 10 bases between. The chain's CDR3 is CASSLKAGDQPQHF. The CDR3 bases are TGTGCCAGCAGTTTAAAGGCAGGGGATCAGCCCCAGCATTTT.

The chain is built from TRBV4-1 and TRBJ2-3, with unresolved D. The V gene's germline CDR1 is MGHRA and CDR2 YSYEKL. This CDR3 contains 13 residues. The V and J ends lost 4 bases and 2 bases respectively, with 7 bases between them. The CDR3 here is CASSPKPTDTQYF. The CDR3 DNA reads as TGCGCCAGCAGCCCCAAGCCCACAGATACGCAGTATTTT.